These 28 T cell receptor beta chains were all obtained from the same sample, sequenced in a study of radiotherapy plus CTLA-4 blockade in lung cancer. Clones were sequenced by immunoSEQ multiplex PCR, and TCRdb holds only the in-frame ones, with some missing. Of 85,000 to 90,000 clones listed, about 88% were seen once; the top ten hold 16%. The sample consisted of peripheral blood, taken from a patient treated with radiotherapy plus ipilimumab. The receptors originated from a human donor with non-small cell lung cancer that progressed on radiotherapy plus ipilimumab.

The chain employs TRBV10-3 and TRBJ1-2; D possibly corresponds to TRBD1 (5 bases). This CDR3 comprises 18 residues. Per germline, CDR1 ENHRY and CDR2 SYGVKD. V shed 5 bases and J shed 1 base, with 23 bases lying between them. The CDR3 DNA sequence: TGTGCCATCAGTCGGACACCACGATTGAGTGAGGGTAACTATGGCTACACCTTC. This translates into CAISRTPRLSEGNYGYTF.

This clone was detected a few times. The chain has TRBV5-4 and TRBJ2-5, with 11 bases lining up with TRBD2. J lost 2 bases, V lost 2 bases, and 5 bases had no gene match. The CDR3 sequence is 16 residues long. Germline lookup yields CDR1 SGHNT and CDR2 YYREEE (reference sequence). CDR3 loop: CASSFRLAGNQETQYF. The CDR3 region has the DNA TGTGCCAGCAGCTTCCGACTAGCGGGGAATCAAGAGACCCAGTACTTC.

The rearrangement uses TRBV27 and TRBJ1-1; TRBD1 matches at 9 bases. Per germline, CDR1 MNHEY and CDR2 SMNVEV (reference sequence). V trimming: 6 bases; J trimming: 9 bases; junction bases outside the gene matches: 17. The CDR3 extends over 16 amino acids. The CDR3, as DNA: TGTGCCAGCAGCCCGATCTATGGACAGGGGTCCTCCCAAGCTTTCTTT. Its translation: CASSPIYGQGSSQAFF.

A few counts support this clone. The chain employs TRBV28 and TRBJ2-2, with D perhaps given as TRBD1 or TRBD2 (5 bases each). The CDR3 is made up of 14 amino acids. Trimming cost V 8 bases and J 6 bases, with 16 bases left between them. Germline V gene data show CDR1 as MDHEN and CDR2 as SYDVKM. Written as DNA, the CDR3 is TGTGCCAGCGGTACCGGGACCCACCCCGGGGAGCTGTTTTTT. It translates to CASGTGTHPGELFF.

The chain uses TRBV6-1 and TRBJ2-7; D assignment may be TRBD1 or TRBD2 (5 bases each). The CDR3 is 13 residues long. Germline V gene sequence: CDR1 MNHNS, CDR2 SASEGT. V lost 7 bases and J 7 bases, leaving 17 bases between the germline ends. CDR3 DNA sequence: TGTGCCAGCACCTGGGACCCGAGGAGGGAGCAGTACTTC. It codes for CASTWDPRREQYF.

The V and J genes are TRBV19 and TRBJ1-1, with a weak D call TRBD1 (5 bases). CDR3 length: 13 residues. Trimming left V 8 bases short and J 0 bases short, with 10 bases between. The germline gives CDR1 LNHDA, CDR2 SQIVND (reference sequence). CDR3 DNA sequence: TGTGCCAGTTGGAAGGGGCTGAACACTGAAGCTTTCTTT. This codes for CASWKGLNTEAFF.

The DNA of the CDR3 is TGTGCCAGCAGTGAAGCGTTAGCGGCTAACAATGAGCAGTTCTTC. Protein sequence: CASSEALAANNEQFF. The J gene is TRBJ2-1, the V gene TRBV2; D possibly corresponds to TRBD2 (6 bases). Deletions cut 0 bases from V and 5 bases from J, with 11 bases between. The CDR3 consists of 15 residues. Germline CDR1 reads SNHLY; CDR2 reads FYNNEI. Filled out from reference TRBV2 and TRBJ2-1, the complete variable domain reads EPEVTQTPSHQVTQMGQEVILRCVPISNHLYFYWYRQILGQKVEFLVSFYNNEISEKSEIFDDQFSVERPDGSNFTLKIRSTKLEDSAMYFCASSEALAANNEQFFGPGTRLTVL.

The rearrangement uses TRBV2 and TRBJ1-1; no clear D. V was shortened by 4 bases and J by 3 bases, with 3 bases between the two germline ends. The CDR3 spans 11 residues. The germline gives CDR1 SNHLY, CDR2 FYNNEI. The CDR3 sequence: CASSVDTEAFF. The CDR3 coding sequence is TGTGCCAGCAGTGTTGACACTGAAGCTTTCTTT. Full variable domain (outside the CDR3, taken from reference TRBV2 and TRBJ1-1): EPEVTQTPSHQVTQMGQEVILRCVPISNHLYFYWYRQILGQKVEFLVSFYNNEISEKSEIFDDQFSVERPDGSNFTLKIRSTKLEDSAMYFCASSVDTEAFFGQGTRLTVV.

This chain uses TRBV5-6 with TRBJ1-1; no definite D call. This CDR3 region has 14 residues. Germline values: CDR1 SGHDT, CDR2 YYEEEE. V gave up 5 bases and J gave up 0 bases, with 11 bases separating them. The DNA for the CDR3 is TGTGCCAGCAGTTTCCGGTGGGTGAACACTGAAGCTTTCTTT. It yields the protein CASSFRWVNTEAFF. Full variable domain (missing parts from reference TRBV5-6 and TRBJ1-1): DAGVTQSPTHLIKTRGQQVTLRCSPKSGHDTVSWYQQALGQGPQFIFQYYEEEERQRGNFPDRFSGHQFPNYSSELNVNALLLGDSALYLCASSFRWVNTEAFFGQGTRLTVV.

The chain has TRBV7-9 and TRBJ2-5; D is unclear. Trimming pared 2 bases from V and 5 bases from J, leaving 12 bases between. Germline V gives CDR1 SEHNR, CDR2 FQNEAQ (reference sequence). The length of the CDR3 is 14 residues. CDR3 region: CASSLLGIGETQYF. DNA of the CDR3: TGTGCCAGCAGCTTATTGGGAATTGGGGAGACCCAGTACTTC.

This rearrangement joins TRBV7-2 to TRBJ2-7, with 10 bases lining up with TRBD2. Germline V gives CDR1 SGHTA, CDR2 FQGNSA. V was clipped by 4 bases and J by 2 bases; unmatched bases: 5. This CDR3 comprises 15 residues. The CDR3 bases are TGTGCCAGCAGCTCCGCTAGCGGGGGAACCTACGAGCAGTACTTC. Amino acid sequence: CASSSASGGTYEQYF.

The rearrangement uses TRBV30 and TRBJ2-6; no clear D gene. Germline lookup yields CDR1 GTSNPN and CDR2 SVGIG (reference sequence). The CDR3 is 12 residues long. V was trimmed by 4 bases and J by 2 bases, leaving 3 bases between them. DNA of the CDR3: TGTGCCTGGACTCCTGGGGCCAACGTCCTGACTTTC. Its protein product is CAWTPGANVLTF.

The chain couples TRBV23-1 to TRBJ1-1; maybe TRBD1 (5 bases). TRBV23-1 is marked as an open reading frame, function uncertain. Trimming removed 2 bases at V and 3 bases at J, with 10 bases between. CDR3 length: 14 residues. This CDR3 is CASSQTGEDTEAFF. For the CDR3, the DNA is TGCGCCAGCAGTCAAACGGGGGAGGACACTGAAGCTTTCTTT.

This CDR3 reads CASRSTLSSGNTIYF. The CDR3 DNA is TGTGCCAGCAGGTCGACATTGAGCTCTGGAAACACCATATATTTT. The chain combines TRBV6-5 with TRBJ1-3; D is unresolved. The CDR3 contains 15 residues. CDR1 and CDR2 from the germline V gene are MNHEY and SVGAGI. Deletions cut 6 bases from V and 0 bases from J, with 12 bases between.

The chain couples TRBV5-1 to TRBJ2-7, with 13 positions matching TRBD2. The ends lost 3 bases at V and 2 bases at J; junction bases unmatched: 2. The germline V gene has CDR1 SGHRS and CDR2 YFSETQ. CDR3 length: 15 amino acids. The CDR3 nucleotides are TGCGCCAGCAGCTGGACTAGCGGGGGTGCCTACGAGCAGTACTTC. Amino acid sequence: CASSWTSGGAYEQYF.

The rearrangement joins TRBV19 to TRBJ2-7; 10 bases map to TRBD1. Germline lookup yields CDR1 LNHDA and CDR2 SQIVND (reference sequence). V gave up 7 bases and J gave up 2 bases; unmatched junction bases: 5. The CDR3 runs to 14 residues. CDR3 sequence reads: CASTAGTGAYEQYF. The CDR3 coding sequence is TGTGCCAGTACGGCCGGGACAGGGGCCTACGAGCAGTACTTC.

V is TRBV5-1 and J is TRBJ2-7, with TRBD2 matching over 11 bases. Germline V gene data show CDR1 as SGHRS and CDR2 as YFSETQ. Trimming cost V 2 bases and J 7 bases; bases outside gene matches: 5. This CDR3 comprises 14 residues. The CDR3 DNA reads TGCGCCAGCAGCTTAACTAGCGGGAGTATAGAGCAGTACTTC. The encoded protein is CASSLTSGSIEQYF.

The chain carries TRBV30 and TRBJ1-2; D call uncertain. CDR1 is GTSNPN and CDR2 is SVGIG in the germline V gene (reference sequence). The length of the CDR3 is 12 residues. The germline V and J ends were trimmed by 4 bases and 6 bases, with 12 bases remaining between them. CDR3 sequence (DNA): TGTGCCTGGATCCTCCTTACCCATGGCTACACCTTC. Translating it yields CAWILLTHGYTF.

V and J are TRBV6-1 and TRBJ2-5, with D uncertain. CDR3 length: 15 amino acids. V shed 7 bases and J shed 1 base, with 16 bases lying between them. Germline V gives CDR1 MNHNS, CDR2 SASEGT. CDR3 sequence reads: CASTTLRNSQETQYF. CDR3 in DNA: TGTGCCAGCACCACTCTGCGGAACAGCCAAGAGACCCAGTACTTC.

The rearrangement links TRBV27 to TRBJ2-3; 12 nucleotides match TRBD1. With 6 bases clipped from V and 4 bases from J, the junction kept 5 bases outside the gene matches. The CDR3 covers 15 residues. Germline CDR1 is MNHEY and CDR2 is SMNVEV (reference sequence). CDR3: CASRGGQGAADTQYF. CDR3 in DNA: TGTGCCAGCAGGGGGGGACAGGGGGCTGCAGATACGCAGTATTTT.

J is TRBJ2-1 and V is TRBV19; D is perhaps TRBD1 (5 bases). Germline values: CDR1 LNHDA, CDR2 SQIVND (reference sequence). V was shortened by 3 bases and J by 7 bases, with 13 bases between the two germline ends. The CDR3 totals 14 residues. The CDR3 here is CASSMRQGSNEQFF. The CDR3 bases are TGTGCCAGTAGTATGAGGCAGGGCAGTAATGAGCAGTTCTTC. The whole variable domain, filled in from reference TRBV19 and TRBJ2-1, reads DGGITQSPKYLFRKEGQNVTLSCEQNLNHDAMYWYRQDPGQGLRLIYYSQIVNDFQKGDIAEGYSVSREKKESFPLTVTSAQKNPTAFYLCASSMRQGSNEQFFGPGTRLTVL.

The rearrangement links TRBV9 to TRBJ1-5, with 7 bases identical to TRBD1. Unmatched junction bases numbered 8, after V lost 8 bases and J lost 3 bases. This CDR3 has 14 amino acids. Germline loops: CDR1 SGDLS, CDR2 YYNGEE. The CDR3 here is CASSQGGNNQPQHF. In DNA, the CDR3 is TGTGCCAGTTCCCAGGGGGGAAACAATCAGCCCCAGCATTTT.

The chain links TRBV9 to TRBJ2-1; the D is unclear. The ends were cut back, 2 bases at V and 4 bases at J, with 13 bases in the middle. CDR3 length: 15 residues. Germline V gene sequence: CDR1 SGDLS, CDR2 YYNGEE. CDR3 bases: TGTGCCAGCAGCGTTTCTGGGAATAATTACAATGAGCAGTTCTTC. Amino acid sequence: CASSVSGNNYNEQFF.

The chain carries TRBV29-1 and TRBJ1-1; the match to TRBD1 covers 9 bases. Trimming removed 6 bases from V and 1 base from J; junction bases left unmatched: 6. This CDR3 has 14 amino acids. Germline V gene lookup returns CDR1 SQVTM and CDR2 ANQGSEA. CDR3: CSVRATGGNTEAFF. Written as DNA, the CDR3 is TGCAGCGTACGAGCGACAGGGGGGAACACTGAAGCTTTCTTT.

This chain links TRBV30 with TRBJ2-1; possibly TRBD2 for D (6 bases). Germline CDR1 is GTSNPN and CDR2 is SVGIG (reference sequence). Trimming left V 4 bases short and J 3 bases short, with 16 bases between. The CDR3 has 15 amino acids. CDR3 loop: CAWTLRPGGYNEQFF. CDR3 DNA sequence: TGTGCCTGGACCCTACGGCCCGGGGGCTACAATGAGCAGTTCTTC.

The V gene is TRBV5-1, the J gene TRBJ2-7; D is unclear. From germline, CDR1 is SGHRS and CDR2 YFSETQ. Trimming cost V 0 bases and J 2 bases, with 12 bases left between them. The CDR3 runs 15 residues. In DNA, the CDR3 is TGCGCCAGCAGCTTGGCGCGTGTGGCGACCTACGAGCAGTACTTC. Its protein is CASSLARVATYEQYF.

CDR3 coding DNA: TGTGCCAGCAGCTTAGATGGGACAGGGTCCGGGGCCAACGTCCTGACTTTC. It codes for CASSLDGTGSGANVLTF. The chain joins TRBV7-9 to TRBJ2-6, with TRBD1 identical over 9 bases. Germline V gene sequence: CDR1 SEHNR, CDR2 FQNEAQ (reference sequence). This CDR3 has 17 residues. V gave up 1 base and J gave up 4 bases; unmatched junction bases: 5.

The rearrangement links TRBV7-6 to TRBJ2-5; 8 bases align to TRBD1. The end of the DNA aligns better with TRBJ2-7, so the J call may be wrong. Per the germline V gene, CDR1 is SGHVS and CDR2 is FNYEAQ. This CDR3 spans 13 amino acids. CDR3 DNA sequence: TGTGCCAGCAGCTTCGGACAGGGTTACGAGCAGTACTTC. Translated, it gives CASSFGQGYEQYF.